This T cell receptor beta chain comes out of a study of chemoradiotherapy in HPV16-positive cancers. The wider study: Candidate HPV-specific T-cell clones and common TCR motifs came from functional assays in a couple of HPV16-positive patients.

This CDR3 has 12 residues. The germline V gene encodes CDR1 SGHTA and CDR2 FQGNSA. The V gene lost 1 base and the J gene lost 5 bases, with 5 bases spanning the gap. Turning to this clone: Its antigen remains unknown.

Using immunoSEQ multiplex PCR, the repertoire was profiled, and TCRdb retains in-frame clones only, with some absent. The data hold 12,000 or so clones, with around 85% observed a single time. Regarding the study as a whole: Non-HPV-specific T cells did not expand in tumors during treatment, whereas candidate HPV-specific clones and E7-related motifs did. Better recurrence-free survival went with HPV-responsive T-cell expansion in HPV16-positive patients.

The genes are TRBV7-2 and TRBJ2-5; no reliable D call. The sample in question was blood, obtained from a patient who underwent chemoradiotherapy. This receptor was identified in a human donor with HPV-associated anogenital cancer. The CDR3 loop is CASSLGAETQYF. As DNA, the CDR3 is TGTGCCAGCAGCTTAGGGGCGGAGACCCAGTACTTC.